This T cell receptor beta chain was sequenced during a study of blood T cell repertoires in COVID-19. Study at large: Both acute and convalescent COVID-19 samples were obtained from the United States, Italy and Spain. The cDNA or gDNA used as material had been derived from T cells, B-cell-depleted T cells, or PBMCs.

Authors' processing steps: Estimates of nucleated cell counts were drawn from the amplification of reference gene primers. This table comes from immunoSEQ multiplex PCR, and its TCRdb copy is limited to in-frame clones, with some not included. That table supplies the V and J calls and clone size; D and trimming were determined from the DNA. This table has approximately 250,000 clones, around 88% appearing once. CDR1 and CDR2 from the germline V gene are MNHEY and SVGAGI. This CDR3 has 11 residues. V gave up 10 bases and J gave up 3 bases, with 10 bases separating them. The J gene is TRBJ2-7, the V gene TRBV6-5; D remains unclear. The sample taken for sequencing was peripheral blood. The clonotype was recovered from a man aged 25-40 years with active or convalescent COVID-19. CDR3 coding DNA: TGTGCCACCTGGTTGAGCTACGAGCAGTACTTC. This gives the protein CATWLSYEQYF.